This T cell receptor beta chain was observed in a study of blood T cell repertoires in COVID-19. As for the study in general: Some COVID-19 samples were acute and others convalescent; all came from the United States, Italy and Spain. Nucleic acid was either cDNA or gDNA, and it came from T cells, B-cell-depleted T cells, or PBMCs.

In the original processing: Amplification of reference gene primers provided the estimated nucleated cell counts. Generated by immunoSEQ multiplex PCR, the TCRdb table keeps only in-frame clones and is missing some. V and J calls and clone size are as listed in that table; D and trimming were resolved from the DNA. The data show more than 150,000 clones, 75% to 85% seen once. This clone was detected many times. The V segment lost 0 bases and the J segment 0 bases; nucleotides outside the gene matches: 11. This CDR3 spans 18 amino acids. The V gene's germline CDR1 is LGHNA and CDR2 YNFKEQ. The chain carries TRBV4-2 and TRBJ2-7, with 7 bases fitting TRBD2. This TCR was sampled from a woman between 45 and 65 years old with acute or convalescent COVID-19. The sequencing sample was made of peripheral blood. This CDR3 reads CASSQDPSTSASSYEQYF. DNA for the CDR3: TGTGCCAGCAGCCAAGACCCCTCTACTAGCGCCAGCTCCTACGAGCAGTACTTC.